This T cell receptor beta chain was profiled in a study of T cell responses to AZD1222 COVID-19 vaccine. Profiling relied on immunoSEQ multiplex PCR, and the TCRdb table lists in-frame clones only, not all of them. The repertoire consists of 250,000 to 300,000 clones, with around 92% occurring once and the leading ten covering 0.55%. V lost 5 bases, J lost 8 bases, and 15 bases lay in between. The CDR3 extends over 13 amino acids. Germline values: CDR1 SGHVS, CDR2 FQNEAQ. Study-wide results and limits: Donors were largely white British and mainly female; clonal diversity was possibly underestimated.

This clone was found a few times. The antigen is undetermined. Source: peripheral blood, taken 28 days after the second AZD1222 dose. This receptor was taken from an adult who received the AZD1222 COVID-19 vaccine. The V call is TRBV7-8, the J call TRBJ1-2; a weak D match, TRBD1 (5 bases). The CDR3, as DNA: TGTGCCAGCAGCCCCGGGGCGGGGGAGGGCTACACCTTC. Translated: CASSPGAGEGYTF.